The clone carrying this T cell receptor (beta chain) was recorded a few times. Germline CDR1 is SEHNR and CDR2 is FQNEAQ (reference sequence). This CDR3 comprises 15 residues. After removal of 5 bases from V and 4 bases from J, the junction contained 6 bases not matched to a gene. This sample was taken from a study of PD-1 blockade in classical Hodgkin lymphoma. Every patient experienced relapse after autologous stem cell transplantation, and brentuximab vedotin exposure varied. Clones were read by immunoSEQ multiplex PCR, and TCRdb kept only the in-frame ones, dropping some. The top ten hold around 6% of the sample, which has some 21,000 clones, approximately 71% seen once.

The chain has TRBV7-9 and TRBJ2-2; 8 positions agree with TRBD1. The TCR was taken from a human donor with classical Hodgkin lymphoma. This specimen consisted of peripheral blood mononuclear cells (PBMCs), obtained at baseline. CDR3 DNA sequence: TGTGCCAGCAGCGCCCGGACAGGGATCACCGGGGAGCTGTTTTTT. Translating gives CASSARTGITGELFF.